A selection of T cell receptor beta chains follows, all from one sample in a study of blood T cells in healthy people across ages. TCRdb analysed the 5' RACE reads with MiXCR anew, one entry per CDR3 protein. The sample lists fewer than 650,000 distinct CDR3 sequences, 25% to 35% occurring once. In addition, the sample was reused for a study of T cells of mothers and their children.

Sequencing was carried out using blood. The receptors come from a boy aged 2-9 years in good health. Both conserved end residues are part of each CDR3. A D gene is named only where the DNA matches it firmly. Some rows have no size entry. The others give once, few or many, or a class for an expanded clone.

CDR3aa: CASSPPKGAATEAFF
CDR3nt: TGTGCCAGCTCACCACCGAAGGGGGCGGCCACTGAAGCTTTCTTT
abundance: few
d_gene: TRBD1
v_gene: TRBV18
j_gene: TRBJ1-1
len: 15

CDR3aa: CASRFLAGTHNEQFF
CDR3nt: TGTGCCAGCAGGTTCTTGGCCGGGACACACAATGAGCAGTTCTTC
abundance: -
d_gene: -
v_gene: TRBV12-3/TRBV12-4
j_gene: TRBJ2-1
len: 15

CDR3aa: CASSESRTGVYGYTF
CDR3nt: TGCGCCAGCAGTGAGTCTAGGACAGGGGTCTATGGCTACACCTTC
abundance: few
d_gene: TRBD1
v_gene: TRBV10-2
j_gene: TRBJ1-2
len: 15

CDR3aa: CASSPRWGETQYF
CDR3nt: TGTGCCAGCAGCCCTCGGTGGGGAGAGACCCAGTACTTC
abundance: -
d_gene: -
v_gene: TRBV7-9
j_gene: TRBJ2-5
len: 13

CDR3aa: CASSPPSEFYGYTF
CDR3nt: TGTGCCAGCTCACCACCGAGCGAGTTCTATGGCTACACCTTC
abundance: few
d_gene: -
v_gene: TRBV18
j_gene: TRBJ1-2
len: 14

CDR3aa: CASSQGDRNTQYF
CDR3nt: TGCGCCAGCAGCCAAGGGGACAGGAATACGCAGTATTTT
abundance: -
d_gene: TRBD1
v_gene: TRBV23-1
j_gene: TRBJ2-3
len: 13

CDR3aa: CASRGDLADTQYF
CDR3nt: TGTGCCAGCAGGGGGGACTTGGCAGATACGCAGTATTTT
abundance: few
d_gene: -
v_gene: TRBV2
j_gene: TRBJ2-3
len: 13

CDR3aa: CASSQDQLAGLVTQYF
CDR3nt: TGCGCCAGCAGCCAAGATCAACTAGCGGGGCTCGTGACCCAGTACTTC
abundance: -
d_gene: TRBD2
v_gene: TRBV4-1
j_gene: TRBJ2-5
len: 16

CDR3aa: CATSGGGNEKLFF
CDR3nt: TGTGCCACCAGCGGGGGCGGTAATGAAAAACTGTTTTTT
abundance: few
d_gene: -
v_gene: TRBV15
j_gene: TRBJ1-4
len: 13

CDR3aa: CSARLAGEGGHNEQFF
CDR3nt: TGCAGTGCTAGACTAGCGGGAGAGGGGGGGCACAATGAGCAGTTCTTC
abundance: few
d_gene: TRBD2
v_gene: TRBV20-1
j_gene: TRBJ2-1
len: 16

CDR3aa: CASSPEVEKLFF
CDR3nt: TGTGCCAGCAGTCCCGAGGTAGAAAAACTGTTTTTT
abundance: -
d_gene: -
v_gene: TRBV12-3/TRBV12-4
j_gene: TRBJ1-4
len: 12

CDR3aa: CASSLWWGTEAFF
CDR3nt: TGTGCCAGCAGCTTGTGGTGGGGCACTGAAGCTTTCTTT
abundance: few
d_gene: -
v_gene: TRBV7-6
j_gene: TRBJ1-1
len: 13

CDR3aa: CASSLGQVSGRETQYF
CDR3nt: TGTGCTAGCAGCTTAGGACAGGTCTCGGGTCGAGAGACCCAGTACTTC
abundance: -
d_gene: TRBD1
v_gene: TRBV7-7
j_gene: TRBJ2-5
len: 16

CDR3aa: CASSLSGLSSNQPQHF
CDR3nt: TGTGCCAGCAGTTTATCGGGACTCTCTAGCAATCAGCCCCAGCATTTT
abundance: few
d_gene: -
v_gene: TRBV27
j_gene: TRBJ1-5
len: 16

CDR3aa: CASSLLLAGGGYTF
CDR3nt: TGTGCCAGCAGCTTATTACTGGCGGGCGGTGGCTACACCTTC
abundance: many
d_gene: -
v_gene: TRBV11-2
j_gene: TRBJ1-2
len: 14

CDR3aa: CASSSHREKSGYTF
CDR3nt: TGTGCCAGCAGCTCCCACAGGGAAAAGAGTGGCTACACCTTC
abundance: -
d_gene: -
v_gene: TRBV11-2
j_gene: TRBJ1-2
len: 14

CDR3aa: CASGFSSARDRVYEQYF
CDR3nt: TGTGCCAGCGGCTTCAGCTCCGCTCGGGACAGGGTCTACGAGCAGTACTTC
abundance: -
d_gene: TRBD1
v_gene: TRBV7-2
j_gene: TRBJ2-7
len: 17

CDR3aa: CAISDPVARVWGGETQYF
CDR3nt: TGTGCCATCAGTGACCCCGTGGCCCGAGTTTGGGGGGGAGAGACCCAGTACTTC
abundance: few
d_gene: TRBD2
v_gene: TRBV10-3
j_gene: TRBJ2-5
len: 18

CDR3aa: CASSGSFLGSSYNEQFF
CDR3nt: TGTGCCAGCAGTGGGTCATTTTTGGGGTCTTCCTACAATGAGCAGTTCTTC
abundance: few
d_gene: -
v_gene: TRBV12-3/TRBV12-4
j_gene: TRBJ2-1
len: 17

CDR3aa: CASSEAGTGSQYF
CDR3nt: TGTGCCAGCAGTGAAGCGGGGACAGGATCGCAGTACTTC
abundance: few
d_gene: TRBD1
v_gene: TRBV2
j_gene: TRBJ2-7
len: 13

CDR3aa: CASSQGGLSYNEQFF
CDR3nt: TGTGCCAGCAGTCAGGGGGGTCTCTCCTACAATGAGCAGTTCTTC
abundance: -
d_gene: -
v_gene: TRBV12-3/TRBV12-4
j_gene: TRBJ2-1
len: 15

CDR3aa: CASSLWGLEQYF
CDR3nt: TGTGCCAGCAGCTTGTGGGGGCTTGAGCAGTACTTC
abundance: -
d_gene: -
v_gene: TRBV5-6
j_gene: TRBJ2-5
len: 12

CDR3aa: CASSQMPQVVSGELFF
CDR3nt: TGTGCCAGCAGCCAAATGCCGCAGGTCGTGTCCGGGGAGCTGTTTTTT
abundance: -
d_gene: -
v_gene: TRBV3-1
j_gene: TRBJ2-2
len: 16

CDR3aa: CAISRGLAVLGDTQYF
CDR3nt: TGTGCCATCAGCCGAGGACTAGCGGTTCTTGGGGATACGCAGTATTTT
abundance: -
d_gene: TRBD2
v_gene: TRBV10-3
j_gene: TRBJ2-3
len: 16

CDR3aa: CASSARQVWGYTF
CDR3nt: TGTGCCAGCAGTGCTCGACAGGTGTGGGGCTACACCTTC
abundance: few
d_gene: -
v_gene: TRBV6-5
j_gene: TRBJ1-2
len: 13

CDR3aa: CASSQDRGAQETQYF
CDR3nt: TGCGCCAGCAGCCAAGATAGGGGAGCCCAAGAGACCCAGTACTTC
abundance: -
d_gene: -
v_gene: TRBV4-3
j_gene: TRBJ2-5
len: 15

CDR3aa: CATGRQETQYF
CDR3nt: TGTGCCACAGGCCGCCAAGAGACCCAGTACTTC
abundance: -
d_gene: -
v_gene: TRBV12-3/TRBV12-4
j_gene: TRBJ2-5
len: 11

CDR3aa: CASSPAGHSGNTIYF
CDR3nt: TGTGCCAGCAGCCCCGCCGGCCACTCTGGAAACACCATATATTTT
abundance: -
d_gene: -
v_gene: TRBV7-9
j_gene: TRBJ1-3
len: 15

CDR3aa: CASSLRAGDGELFF
CDR3nt: TGTGCCAGCAGTTTAAGAGCGGGAGACGGGGAGCTGTTTTTT
abundance: few
d_gene: TRBD2
v_gene: TRBV12-3/TRBV12-4
j_gene: TRBJ2-2
len: 14

CDR3aa: CASSVDDGTPLHF
CDR3nt: TGTGCCAGCAGCGTAGATGATGGGACACCCCTCCACTTT
abundance: -
d_gene: -
v_gene: TRBV9
j_gene: TRBJ1-6
len: 13

CDR3aa: CASSYSGATSGYTQYF
CDR3nt: TGTGCCAGCAGTTACTCTGGGGCTACTAGCGGTTATACGCAGTATTTT
abundance: -
d_gene: TRBD2
v_gene: TRBV6-2/TRBV6-3
j_gene: TRBJ2-3
len: 16